This TCR beta chain was documented in a study of blood T cell repertoires in COVID-19. The wider study: Acute and convalescent COVID-19 samples came from the United States, Italy and Spain. The analysed material was cDNA or gDNA that came from T cells, B-cell-depleted T cells, or PBMCs.

Study processing details: Quantification of nucleated cells was approximated via reference gene primer amplification. The method was immunoSEQ multiplex PCR; TCRdb's version includes in-frame clones alone and lacks a portion of them. That table is the source of V, J and clone size, and D and trimming were worked out from the DNA. Of under 300,000 clones in the sample, approximately 90% are singletons; the top ten hold 2.1%. About this clone itself: The sample has other DNA sequences that encode this CDR3 too.

Germline values: CDR1 SGHTA, CDR2 FQGNSA. The CDR3 has 16 residues. V lost 1 base to trimming and J lost 4 bases; unmatched junction nucleotides: 6. The sequencing sample was made of peripheral blood. This clonotype was obtained from a woman aged 40 to 55 who had recovered from COVID-19. The chain recombines TRBV7-2 with TRBJ2-2; TRBD1 matches at 7 bases. This CDR3 is CASSLGDRAGTGELFF. The CDR3, as DNA: TGTGCCAGCAGCTTAGGCGACAGGGCGGGCACCGGGGAGCTGTTTTTT.